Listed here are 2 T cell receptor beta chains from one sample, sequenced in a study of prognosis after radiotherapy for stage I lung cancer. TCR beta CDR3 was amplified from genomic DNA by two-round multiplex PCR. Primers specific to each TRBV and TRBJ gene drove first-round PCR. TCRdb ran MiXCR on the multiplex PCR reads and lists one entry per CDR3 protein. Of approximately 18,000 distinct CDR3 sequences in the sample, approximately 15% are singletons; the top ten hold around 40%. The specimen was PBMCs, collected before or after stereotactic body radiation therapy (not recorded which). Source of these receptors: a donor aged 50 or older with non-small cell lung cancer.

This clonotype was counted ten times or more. The CDR3: CASSVWNTGELFF. The CDR3 bases are TGTGCCAGCAGCGTTTGGAACACCGGGGAGCTGTTTTTT. The V gene is TRBV9, the J gene TRBJ2-2, with D unresolved. V was pared by 2 bases and J by 1 base, with 3 bases between. The CDR3 loop spans 13 amino acids. CDR1 and CDR2 from the germline V gene are SGDLS and YYNGEE.

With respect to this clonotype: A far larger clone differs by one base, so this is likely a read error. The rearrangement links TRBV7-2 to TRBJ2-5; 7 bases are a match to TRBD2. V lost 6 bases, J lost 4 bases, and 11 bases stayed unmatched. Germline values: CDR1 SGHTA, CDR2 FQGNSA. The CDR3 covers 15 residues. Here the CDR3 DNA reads TGTGCCAGCAGTTTATCGAACGGGGGGACAGAGACCCAGTACTTC. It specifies CASSLSNGGTETQYF.